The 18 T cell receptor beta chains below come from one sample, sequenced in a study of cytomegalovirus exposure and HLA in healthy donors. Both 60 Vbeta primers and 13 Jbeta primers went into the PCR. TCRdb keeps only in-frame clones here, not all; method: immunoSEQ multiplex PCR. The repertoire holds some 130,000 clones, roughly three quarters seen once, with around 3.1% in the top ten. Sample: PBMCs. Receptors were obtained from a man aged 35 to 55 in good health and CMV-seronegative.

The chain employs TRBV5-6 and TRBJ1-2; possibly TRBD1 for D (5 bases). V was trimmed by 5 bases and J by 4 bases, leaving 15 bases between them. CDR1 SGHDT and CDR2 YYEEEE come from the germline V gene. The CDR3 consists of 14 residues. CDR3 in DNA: TGTGCCAGCAGACTTGGGGGGGGAGTCTATGGCTACACCTTC. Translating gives CASRLGGGVYGYTF.

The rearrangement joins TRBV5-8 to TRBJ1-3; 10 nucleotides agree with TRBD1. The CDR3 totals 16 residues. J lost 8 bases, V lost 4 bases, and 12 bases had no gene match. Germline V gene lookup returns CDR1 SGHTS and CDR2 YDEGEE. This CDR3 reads CASSPRPGQGRDTIYF. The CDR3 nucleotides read TGTGCCAGCAGCCCCCGACCGGGACAGGGGCGAGACACCATATATTTT.

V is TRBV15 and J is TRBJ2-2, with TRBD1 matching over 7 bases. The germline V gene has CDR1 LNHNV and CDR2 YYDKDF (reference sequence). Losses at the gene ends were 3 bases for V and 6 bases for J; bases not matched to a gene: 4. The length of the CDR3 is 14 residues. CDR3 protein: CATSRTGFAGELFF. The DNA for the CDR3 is TGTGCCACCAGCAGGACAGGGTTTGCCGGGGAGCTGTTTTTT.

The chain's CDR3 is CASSRKLAEGGGELFF. Here the CDR3 DNA reads TGTGCCAGCAGCCGCAAACTAGCGGAAGGAGGCGGGGAGCTGTTTTTT. The rearrangement uses TRBV4-2 and TRBJ2-2, with TRBD2 identical over 8 bases. Germline CDR1 and CDR2: LGHNA and YNFKEQ. CDR3 length: 16 residues. V lost 4 bases to trimming and J lost 7 bases; unmatched junction nucleotides: 11.

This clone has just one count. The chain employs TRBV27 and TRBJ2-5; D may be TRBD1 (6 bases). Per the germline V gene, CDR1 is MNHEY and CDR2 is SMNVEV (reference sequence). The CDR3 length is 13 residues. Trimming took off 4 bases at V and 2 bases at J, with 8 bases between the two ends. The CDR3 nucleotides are TGTGCCAGCAGTTCGGACAGACAAGAGACCCAGTACTTC. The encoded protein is CASSSDRQETQYF.

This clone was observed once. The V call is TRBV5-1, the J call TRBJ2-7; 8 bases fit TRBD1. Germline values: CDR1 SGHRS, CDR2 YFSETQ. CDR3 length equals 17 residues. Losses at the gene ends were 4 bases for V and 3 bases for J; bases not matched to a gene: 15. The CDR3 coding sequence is TGCGCCAGCAGCCCCGGGCCCGGCCGGACAGGGTACTACGAGCAGTACTTC. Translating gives CASSPGPGRTGYYEQYF.

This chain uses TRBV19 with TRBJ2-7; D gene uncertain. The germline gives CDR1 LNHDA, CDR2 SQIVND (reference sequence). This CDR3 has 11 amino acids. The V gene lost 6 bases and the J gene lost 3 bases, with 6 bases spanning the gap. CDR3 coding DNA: TGTGCCAGTAGATCAGGCTACGAGCAGTACTTC. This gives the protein CASRSGYEQYF. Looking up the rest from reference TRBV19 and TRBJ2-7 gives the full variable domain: DGGITQSPKYLFRKEGQNVTLSCEQNLNHDAMYWYRQDPGQGLRLIYYSQIVNDFQKGDIAEGYSVSREKKESFPLTVTSAQKNPTAFYLCASRSGYEQYFGPGTRLTVT.

The chain's CDR3 is CASSLGAGMNEQFF. In nucleotides, the CDR3 is TGCGCCAGCAGCTTGGGAGCAGGGATGAATGAGCAGTTCTTC. The chain couples TRBV5-1 to TRBJ2-1, with D possibly TRBD1 on 5 matching bases. Germline CDR1 reads SGHRS; CDR2 reads YFSETQ. This CDR3 has 14 amino acids. V was trimmed by 0 bases and J by 7 bases, leaving 11 bases between them.

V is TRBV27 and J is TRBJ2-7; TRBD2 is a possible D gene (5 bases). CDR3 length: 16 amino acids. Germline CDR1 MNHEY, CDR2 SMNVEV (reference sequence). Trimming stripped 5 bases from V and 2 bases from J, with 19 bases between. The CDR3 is CASSPSQPSLAYEQYF. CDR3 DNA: TGTGCCAGCAGTCCCTCCCAACCCTCACTAGCCTACGAGCAGTACTTC.

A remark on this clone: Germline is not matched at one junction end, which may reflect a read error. The CDR3 region has the DNA TGTGCCTGGAGTGTAGCAACATTAGCGTTT. This encodes CAWSVATLAF. This rearrangement joins TRBV30 to TRBJ1-1; D is unresolved. CDR3 size: 10 residues. Germline V CDR1 and CDR2: GTSNPN, SVGIG (reference sequence).

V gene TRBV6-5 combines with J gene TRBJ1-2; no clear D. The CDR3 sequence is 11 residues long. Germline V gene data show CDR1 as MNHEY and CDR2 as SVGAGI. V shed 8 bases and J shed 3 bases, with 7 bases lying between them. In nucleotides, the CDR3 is TGTGCCAGCGGGCAGGACTATGGCTACACCTTC. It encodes CASGQDYGYTF.

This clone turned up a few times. The CDR3: CASSVRSQRAGELFF. The CDR3 nucleotides read TGTGCCAGCAGCGTAAGATCCCAACGGGCCGGGGAGCTGTTTTTT. This rearrangement joins TRBV9 to TRBJ2-2; D is unresolved. Germline V CDR1 and CDR2: SGDLS, YYNGEE. With 1 base removed from V and 6 bases from J, the gap between germline ends came to 13 bases. The CDR3 length is 15 residues.

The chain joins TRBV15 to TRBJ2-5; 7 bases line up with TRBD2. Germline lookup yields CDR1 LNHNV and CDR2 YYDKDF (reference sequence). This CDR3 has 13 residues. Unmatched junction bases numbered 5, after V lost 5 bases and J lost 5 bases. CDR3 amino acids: CATSAAGRETQYF. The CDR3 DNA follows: TGTGCCACCAGCGCCGCCGGGAGGGAGACCCAGTACTTC. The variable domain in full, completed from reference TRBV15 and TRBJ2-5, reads DAMVIQNPRYQVTQFGKPVTLSCSQTLNHNVMYWYQQKSSQAPKLLFHYYDKDFNNEADTPDNFQSRRPNTSFCFLDIRSPGLGDTAMYLCATSAAGRETQYFGPGTRLLVL.

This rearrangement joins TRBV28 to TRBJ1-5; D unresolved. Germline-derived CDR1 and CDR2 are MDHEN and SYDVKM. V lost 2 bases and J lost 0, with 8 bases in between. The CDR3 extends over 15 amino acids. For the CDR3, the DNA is TGTGCCAGCAGTTTAGAACGGGTTAGCAATCAGCCCCAGCATTTT. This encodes CASSLERVSNQPQHF. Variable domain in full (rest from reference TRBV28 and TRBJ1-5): DVKVTQSSRYLVKRTGEKVFLECVQDMDHENMFWYRQDPGLGLRLIYFSYDVKMKEKGDIPEGYSVSREKKERFSLILESASTNQTSMYLCASSLERVSNQPQHFGDGTRLSIL.

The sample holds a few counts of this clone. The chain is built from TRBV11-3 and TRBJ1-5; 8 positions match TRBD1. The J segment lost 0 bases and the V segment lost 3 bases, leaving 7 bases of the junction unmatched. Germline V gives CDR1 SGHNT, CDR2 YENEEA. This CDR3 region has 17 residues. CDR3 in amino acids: CASSLPDRVYSNQPQHF. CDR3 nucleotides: TGTGCCAGCAGCTTGCCGGACAGGGTATATAGCAATCAGCCCCAGCATTTT.

The CDR3 bases are TGTGCCAGCAGTGGACAGGGGAAAAACACTGAAGCTTTCTTT. It codes for CASSGQGKNTEAFF. The chain carries TRBV25-1 and TRBJ1-1; 8 positions agree with TRBD1. Trimming cost V 4 bases and J 2 bases; bases outside gene matches: 3. Germline loops: CDR1 MGHDK, CDR2 SYGVNS. The CDR3 has 14 residues.

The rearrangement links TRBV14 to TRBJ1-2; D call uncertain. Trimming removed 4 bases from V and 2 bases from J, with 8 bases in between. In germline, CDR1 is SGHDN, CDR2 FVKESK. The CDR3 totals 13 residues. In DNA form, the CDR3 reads TGTGCCAGCAGCCGCGCGGGCAACTATGGCTACACCTTC. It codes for CASSRAGNYGYTF.

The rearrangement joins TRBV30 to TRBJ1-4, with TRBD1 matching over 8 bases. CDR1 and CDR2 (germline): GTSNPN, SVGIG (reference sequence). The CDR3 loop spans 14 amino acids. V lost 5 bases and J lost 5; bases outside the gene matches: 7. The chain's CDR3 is CAWVDRVVNEKLFF. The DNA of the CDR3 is TGTGCCTGGGTGGACAGGGTCGTGAATGAAAAACTGTTTTTT.